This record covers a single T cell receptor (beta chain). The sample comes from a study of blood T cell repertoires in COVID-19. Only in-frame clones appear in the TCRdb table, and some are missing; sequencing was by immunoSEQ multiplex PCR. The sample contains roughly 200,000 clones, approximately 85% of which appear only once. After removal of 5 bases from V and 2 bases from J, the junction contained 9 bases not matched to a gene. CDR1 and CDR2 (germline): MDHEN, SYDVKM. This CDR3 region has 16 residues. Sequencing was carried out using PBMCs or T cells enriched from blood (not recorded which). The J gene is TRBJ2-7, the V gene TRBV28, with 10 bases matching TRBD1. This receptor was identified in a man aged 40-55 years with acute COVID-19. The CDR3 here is CASSAPDRGIAYEQYF. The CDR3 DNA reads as TGTGCCAGCAGTGCCCCGGACAGGGGGATTGCCTACGAGCAGTACTTC.